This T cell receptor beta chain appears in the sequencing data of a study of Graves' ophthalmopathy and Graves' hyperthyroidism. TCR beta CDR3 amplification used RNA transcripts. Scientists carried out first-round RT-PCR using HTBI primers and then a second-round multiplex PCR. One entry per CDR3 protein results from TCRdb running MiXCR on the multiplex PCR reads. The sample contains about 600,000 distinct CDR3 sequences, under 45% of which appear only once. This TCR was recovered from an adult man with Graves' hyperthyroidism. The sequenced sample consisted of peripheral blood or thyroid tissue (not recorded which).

The CDR3 coding sequence is TGCAGCAGTCGCGACAGCCCCGAGACCCAGTACTTC. Protein: CSSRDSPETQYF. The rearrangement joins TRBV29-1 to TRBJ2-5; TRBD1 might be the D (5 bases). Germline values: CDR1 SQVTM, CDR2 ANQGSEA. This CDR3 has 12 amino acids. The V end was cut by 8 bases, the J end by 5 bases, with 15 bases between.